This T cell receptor beta chain was identified in a study of blood T cell repertoires in COVID-19. Study information: Samples came from the United States, Italy and Spain, spanning acute and convalescent COVID-19.

Germline assignment: CDR1 MDHEN and CDR2 SYDVKM. This CDR3 has 14 amino acids. V lost 5 bases to trimming and J lost 3 bases; unmatched junction nucleotides: 4. Sequencing used immunoSEQ multiplex PCR; TCRdb keeps in-frame clones, though not all of them. Of approximately 190,000 clones in the sample, around four fifths were seen once. The source is a woman aged 70-85 years with active or convalescent COVID-19. The genes are TRBV28 and TRBJ2-1, with TRBD1 identical over 7 bases. Source material: peripheral blood. Here the CDR3 DNA reads TGTGCCAGCAGTCTCGGACAGGTCTACAATGAGCAGTTCTTC. Protein product: CASSLGQVYNEQFF.